A selection of T cell receptor beta chains follows, all from one sample in a study of T cell responses to AZD1222 COVID-19 vaccine. Sequencing used immunoSEQ multiplex PCR; TCRdb keeps in-frame clones, though not all of them. This sample has under 150,000 clones, with approximately 94% found just once. The sample was peripheral blood, taken on day 0 of AZD1222 vaccination. Receptor source: an adult in good health. Each CDR3 is given with its conserved first and last residue. The D gene is left open where the match is weak. The listing skips clone size in some rows; elsewhere it reads once, few, many or a size class.

CDR3 length | clone size | D gene | J gene | V gene | CDR3 DNA | CDR3 protein
12 | NA | NA | TRBJ1-2 | TRBV5-1 | TGCGCCAGCAGCCCTCAGGACGGCGGCTACACCTTC | CASSPQDGGYTF
14 | NA | NA | TRBJ2-2 | TRBV9 | TGTGCCAGCAGCGTAGTCTGGAACACCGGGGAGCTGTTTTTT | CASSVVWNTGELFF
13 | NA | NA | TRBJ1-2 | TRBV29-1 | TGCAGCGTTGAATTGCCGGGTGGCTATGGCTACACCTTC | CSVELPGGYGYTF
13 | NA | NA | TRBJ2-4 | TRBV6-5 | TGTGCCAGCAGAGGGACCCCCGAAAACATTCAGTACTTC | CASRGTPENIQYF
14 | NA | NA | TRBJ2-7 | TRBV18 | TGTGCCAGCTCACCAGGCGACAGGTACTACGAGCAGTACTTC | CASSPGDRYYEQYF
17 | NA | NA | TRBJ2-7 | TRBV7-8 | TGTGCCAGCAGCTTAGACAGGGCAGATCGGGGACCCTACGAGCAGTACTTC | CASSLDRADRGPYEQYF
17 | NA | TRBD1 | TRBJ2-5 | TRBV6-1 | TGTGCCAGCAGTGAAAGCTGGTTAGGACAGGGGTTCGAGACCCAGTACTTC | CASSESWLGQGFETQYF
15 | once | NA | TRBJ1-2 | TRBV3-1/TRBV3-2 | TGTGCCAGCAGCCAAGATTTGGAGGGATTGAATGGCTACACCTTC | CASSQDLEGLNGYTF
13 | NA | NA | TRBJ2-1 | TRBV6-5 | TGTGCCAGCAGCTGGACAGTAGACAATGAGCAGTTCTTC | CASSWTVDNEQFF
15 | NA | TRBD1 | TRBJ1-4 | TRBV19 | TGTGCCAGTAGCCCCGACAGGGCAACTAATGAAAAACTGTTTTTT | CASSPDRATNEKLFF
17 | NA | TRBD1 | TRBJ1-2 | TRBV7-6 | TGTGCCAGCAGCTTACTAATCGGGCAGGGGGCCGGCTATGGCTACACCTTC | CASSLLIGQGAGYGYTF
12 | NA | NA | TRBJ2-3 | TRBV2 | TGTGCCAGCAGTCGGAACACAGATACGCAGTATTTT | CASSRNTDTQYF
16 | NA | TRBD2 | TRBJ2-3 | TRBV10-3 | TGTGCCATCAGTGAGCGGAGCGGGATCTACACAGATACGCAGTATTTT | CAISERSGIYTDTQYF
15 | NA | NA | TRBJ1-4 | TRBV2 | TGTGCCAGCAGTGAAGAGACAGGCTCTATCGAAAAACTGTTTTTT | CASSEETGSIEKLFF
16 | few | NA | TRBJ1-6 | TRBV4-3 | TGCGCCAGCAGCCAACAATTGGACAGTGGGAATTCACCCCTCCACTTT | CASSQQLDSGNSPLHF
15 | NA | NA | TRBJ1-4 | TRBV28 | TGTGCCAGCAGTTTGCAGTTTGCAACTAATGAAAAACTGTTTTTT | CASSLQFATNEKLFF
14 | NA | NA | TRBJ1-1 | TRBV5-1 | TGCGCCAGCAGCTTGGAGGCAGGGGTGGCTGAAGCTTTCTTT | CASSLEAGVAEAFF
13 | once | NA | TRBJ1-2 | TRBV29-1 | TGCAGCGTCCGCAGGGCGGGTGTCTATGGCTACACCTTC | CSVRRAGVYGYTF
13 | NA | NA | TRBJ2-7 | TRBV12-3/TRBV12-4 | TGTGCCAGCAGTTTTATCAGGGTGGACGAGCAGTACTTC | CASSFIRVDEQYF
13 | NA | NA | TRBJ1-6 | TRBV10-3 | TGTGCCATCACACCAGGGGCCGCTTCACCCCTCCACTTT | CAITPGAASPLHF
13 | NA | TRBD1 | TRBJ1-1 | TRBV5-6 | TGTGCCAGCAGCCGATCAGGGGGCACTGAAGCTTTCTTT | CASSRSGGTEAFF
13 | NA | NA | TRBJ1-1 | TRBV15 | TGTGCCACCAGCAGACATAAGGTCACTGAAGCTTTCTTT | CATSRHKVTEAFF
14 | NA | NA | TRBJ1-1 | TRBV6-2/TRBV6-3 | TGTGCCAGCAGTTCGAGACCCTTGAACACTGAAGCTTTCTTT | CASSSRPLNTEAFF
15 | NA | NA | TRBJ2-1 | TRBV7-7 | TGTGCCAGCAGTCAAGGGTCGGGAAGAAACAATGAGCAGTTCTTC | CASSQGSGRNNEQFF
16 | NA | NA | TRBJ1-5 | TRBV4-1 | TGCGCCAGCAGCCAACAGGGATCTAAGGGCAATCAGCCCCAGCATTTT | CASSQQGSKGNQPQHF
15 | few | NA | TRBJ1-2 | TRBV15 | TGTGCCACCAGCCGGCCTGGGGCAGGGGCACATGGCTACACCTTC | CATSRPGAGAHGYTF
15 | NA | TRBD2 | TRBJ2-7 | TRBV6-5 | TGTGCCAGCAGTCTCGGGGCTAGCGGATTTTACGAGCAGTACTTC | CASSLGASGFYEQYF
17 | NA | TRBD1 | TRBJ1-6 | TRBV7-9 | TGTGCCAGCAGCTTAGTATCGGACAGGGCTATTCGCTCACCCCTCCACTTT | CASSLVSDRAIRSPLHF
14 | NA | TRBD1 | TRBJ2-7 | TRBV15 | TGTGCCACCAGCAGAGTCGGGACAGGGCACGAGCAGTACTTC | CATSRVGTGHEQYF
14 | NA | NA | TRBJ2-7 | TRBV7-8 | TGTGCCAGCAGCTTAGCGCCGGGGGCTTACGAGCAGTACTTC | CASSLAPGAYEQYF
11 | NA | NA | TRBJ1-1 | TRBV20-1 | TGCAGTGCTAGTAACGGGTCGTGGGCTTTCTTT | CSASNGSWAFF
15 | NA | NA | TRBJ2-6 | TRBV29-1 | TGCAGCGTTGGGGCCAGGCGCTCTGGGGCCAACGTCCTGACTTTC | CSVGARRSGANVLTF
14 | NA | TRBD1 | TRBJ2-7 | TRBV7-9 | TGTGCCAGCAGCAAGATCCAGGGGGCCTACGAGCAGTACTTC | CASSKIQGAYEQYF
13 | NA | NA | TRBJ2-5 | TRBV6-1 | TGTGCCAGCAGTGATTCACCGCCTCAGACCCAGTACTTC | CASSDSPPQTQYF
12 | NA | NA | TRBJ2-7 | TRBV11-2 | TGTGCCAGCAGCTTAGGTTTCTACGAGCAGTACTTC | CASSLGFYEQYF
15 | once | NA | TRBJ2-3 | TRBV5-1 | TGCGCCAGCAGCTTGGACGCCGGTAGCACAGATACGCAGTATTTT | CASSLDAGSTDTQYF
16 | NA | NA | TRBJ2-7 | TRBV3-1/TRBV3-2 | TGTGCCAGCAGCCAACCCCTGCCTGGTGGGAGCTCCCCGCAGTACTTC | CASSQPLPGGSSPQYF
17 | NA | NA | TRBJ2-2 | TRBV9 | TGTGCCAGCAGCGTAGGAGGCTTAGTCAGGGGAACCGGGGAGCTGTTTTTT | CASSVGGLVRGTGELFF
14 | NA | TRBD1 | TRBJ2-7 | TRBV6-2/TRBV6-3 | TGTGCCAGCAGTACCCGGGACAGGGGGCCTCATCAGTACTTC | CASSTRDRGPHQYF
16 | NA | NA | TRBJ1-2 | TRBV6-6 | TGTGCCAGCAGTTATACTCGGCAGGGTACAGTAAAGGGCTACACCTTC | CASSYTRQGTVKGYTF
13 | NA | NA | TRBJ2-2 | TRBV4-1 | TGCGCCAGCAGCCAAGTAGGGGCCGGGGAGCTGTTTTTT | CASSQVGAGELFF
14 | NA | TRBD1 | TRBJ1-1 | TRBV9 | TGTGCCAGCAGCTTGACAGGGTCGAACACTGAAGCTTTCTTT | CASSLTGSNTEAFF
17 | NA | TRBD2 | TRBJ2-3 | TRBV5-1 | TGCGCCAGCAGCTTGCGCCCGGGACTAGCGGGGATGGATACGCAGTATTTT | CASSLRPGLAGMDTQYF
13 | NA | TRBD2 | TRBJ2-3 | TRBV9 | TGTGCCAGCGGGGGGGTCCTCAGGGATACGCAGTATTTT | CASGGVLRDTQYF
14 | NA | TRBD1 | TRBJ2-3 | TRBV5-1 | TGCGCCAGCAGCCAGGGACAGTTCACAGATACGCAGTATTTT | CASSQGQFTDTQYF
12 | NA | NA | TRBJ1-2 | TRBV3-1/TRBV3-2 | TGTGCCAGCAGCCAAGAAGGACTGGGCTACACCTTC | CASSQEGLGYTF
12 | once | TRBD2 | TRBJ2-7 | TRBV5-6 | TGTGCCTCCGGGACTAGCCATTACGAGCAGTACTTC | CASGTSHYEQYF
15 | NA | TRBD1 | TRBJ2-1 | TRBV5-4 | TGTGCCAGCAGCTTACTCACAGGGGGTTCGAATGAGCAGTTCTTC | CASSLLTGGSNEQFF
15 | NA | NA | TRBJ1-2 | TRBV14 | TGTGCCAGCAGCCCCCCAGGTTGGGAAGTCCGGGGCTACACCTTC | CASSPPGWEVRGYTF
13 | NA | TRBD1 | TRBJ2-7 | TRBV12-5 | TGTGCTAGTGGGTCGGGACAGAGCTACGAGCAGTACTTC | CASGSGQSYEQYF
18 | NA | TRBD2 | TRBJ2-3 | TRBV9 | TGTGCCAGCAGCGTAGAAGGGACTAGCGGGGTTAGCACAGATACGCAGTATTTT | CASSVEGTSGVSTDTQYF
16 | NA | TRBD2 | TRBJ2-7 | TRBV19 | TGTGCCAGTAGCTCACTAGCGAGCGGGGGGTGGGGCGAGCAGTACTTC | CASSSLASGGWGEQYF
15 | NA | NA | TRBJ2-3 | TRBV7-9 | TGTGCCAGCAGCTTAGGGGACAATCCCACAGATACGCAGTATTTT | CASSLGDNPTDTQYF
11 | once | NA | TRBJ2-7 | TRBV29-1 | TGCAGCGTTGAAGATCGGGGCGAGCAGTACTTC | CSVEDRGEQYF
14 | NA | NA | TRBJ2-7 | TRBV6-6 | TGTGCCAGCAGTGATGGGCAGGGACCCTACGAGCAGTACTTC | CASSDGQGPYEQYF
14 | NA | NA | TRBJ2-7 | TRBV4-1 | TGCGCCAGCAGCCAAGGGGACAAAGCCTACGAGCAGTACTTC | CASSQGDKAYEQYF
13 | NA | TRBD2 | TRBJ2-5 | TRBV7-2 | TGTGCCAGCAGGTCCGGGGGGGGAGAGACCCAGTACTTC | CASRSGGGETQYF